One sample yielded the 5 T cell receptor beta chains listed below, sequenced in a study of blood T cell repertoires in COVID-19. Assay: immunoSEQ multiplex PCR; the TCRdb copy retains only in-frame clones and omits some. The profile shows under 300,000 clones, approximately 86% of them singletons. Specimen: peripheral blood. These receptors came from a woman in her 70s with active or convalescent COVID-19.

This clone was counted between two and nine times. V usage is TRBV2 and J usage is TRBJ1-1; 7 bases align to TRBD1. The CDR3 extends over 14 amino acids. The V segment lost 7 bases and the J segment 1 base; nucleotides outside the gene matches: 6. The germline V gene has CDR1 SNHLY and CDR2 FYNNEI. The CDR3 nucleotides are TGTGCCAGCACCGGACAGGCGGGGAACACTGAAGCTTTCTTT. Translated, it gives CASTGQAGNTEAFF.

The chain couples TRBV19 to TRBJ2-1; 8 nucleotides match TRBD2. Per the germline V gene, CDR1 is LNHDA and CDR2 is SQIVND (reference sequence). With V trimmed by 1 base and J by 2 bases, 4 bases remained unmatched. This CDR3 has 16 residues. CDR3: CASSIGIAGPYNEQFF. The CDR3 DNA is TGTGCCAGTAGTATAGGAATAGCGGGGCCCTACAATGAGCAGTTCTTC.

The chain joins TRBV7-8 to TRBJ2-1; TRBD2 agrees at 12 bases. The CDR3 is made up of 19 amino acids. With 2 bases clipped from V and 0 bases from J, the junction kept 8 bases outside the gene matches. CDR1 is SGHVS and CDR2 is FQNEAQ in the germline V gene. CDR3 sequence reads: CASSLRGLAGRSSYNEQFF. In nucleotides, the CDR3 is TGTGCCAGCAGCTTAAGGGGACTAGCGGGTAGGAGCTCCTACAATGAGCAGTTCTTC.

Of note for this clone: Sequence at one end of the junction differs from germline and may be a read error. The chain links TRBV14 to TRBJ2-7; 7 nucleotides line up with TRBD2. Germline V gene data show CDR1 as SGHDN and CDR2 as FVKESK. This CDR3 is 14 amino acids long. The CDR3: CASSLVGGGYGQYF. The CDR3, as DNA: TGTGCCAGCAGCCTCGTGGGCGGGGGTTACGGGCAGTACTTC.

V and J are TRBV5-1 and TRBJ1-3; no firm D call. The CDR3 has 13 residues. Germline CDR1 is SGHRS and CDR2 is YFSETQ. The V end was cut by 3 bases, the J end by 2 bases, with 6 bases between. CDR3 sequence (DNA): TGCGCCAGCAGCTCAGGTCCTGGAAACACCATATATTTT. Protein product: CASSSGPGNTIYF.